This section outlines one T cell receptor (beta chain) sequence together with its context. Data came from immunoSEQ multiplex PCR; TCRdb stores just in-frame clones and leaves some out. The sample has 260,000 or so clones, 90% seen once. The entry originates in a study of cytomegalovirus exposure and HLA in healthy donors. The CDR3 covers 12 residues. The ends were cut back, 2 bases at V and 5 bases at J, with 7 bases in the middle. CDR1 is SGHTA and CDR2 is FQGNSA in the germline V gene. The sequenced material came from PBMCs. V and J are TRBV7-2 and TRBJ2-7; D might be TRBD2 (5 bases). The origin of this receptor is a woman aged 25 to 45 in good health and CMV-seronegative. The CDR3 nucleotides are TGTGCCAGCAGCTTATTGGGAGACGAGCAGTACTTC. Protein: CASSLLGDEQYF.